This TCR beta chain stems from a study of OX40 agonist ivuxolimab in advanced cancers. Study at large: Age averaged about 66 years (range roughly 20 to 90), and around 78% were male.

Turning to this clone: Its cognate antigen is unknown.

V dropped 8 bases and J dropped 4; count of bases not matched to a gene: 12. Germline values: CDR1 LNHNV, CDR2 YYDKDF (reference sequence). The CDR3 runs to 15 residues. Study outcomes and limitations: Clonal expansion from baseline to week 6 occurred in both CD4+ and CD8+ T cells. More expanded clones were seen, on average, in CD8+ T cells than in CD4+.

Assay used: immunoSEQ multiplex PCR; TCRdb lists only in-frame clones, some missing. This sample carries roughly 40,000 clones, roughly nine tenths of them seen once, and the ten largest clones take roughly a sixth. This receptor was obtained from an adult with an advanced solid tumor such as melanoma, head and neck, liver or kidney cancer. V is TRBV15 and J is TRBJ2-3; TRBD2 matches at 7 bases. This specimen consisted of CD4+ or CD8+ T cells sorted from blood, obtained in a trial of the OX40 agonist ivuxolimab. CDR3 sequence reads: CATHAIGGGADTQYF. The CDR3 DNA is TGTGCCACCCATGCTATCGGGGGAGGGGCAGATACGCAGTATTTT. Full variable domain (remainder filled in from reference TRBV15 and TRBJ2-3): DAMVIQNPRYQVTQFGKPVTLSCSQTLNHNVMYWYQQKSSQAPKLLFHYYDKDFNNEADTPDNFQSRRPNTSFCFLDIRSPGLGDTAMYLCATHAIGGGADTQYFGPGTRLTVL.